The 5 T cell receptor beta chains below all came from one sample that was sequenced in a study of T cell responses to AZD1222 COVID-19 vaccine. Profiling relied on immunoSEQ multiplex PCR, and the TCRdb table lists in-frame clones only, not all of them. The sample consists of 150,000 to 200,000 clones, approximately 90% of them appearing once. This sample comprised peripheral blood, obtained 28 days after the second AZD1222 dose. The receptors were sampled from an adult who received the AZD1222 COVID-19 vaccine.

The J gene is TRBJ1-3, the V gene TRBV16; D might be TRBD1 (6 bases). V shed 2 bases and J shed 0 bases, with 14 bases lying between them. Germline V gene lookup returns CDR1 KGHSY and CDR2 FQNENV. CDR3 length equals 17 residues. In DNA, the CDR3 is TGTGCCAGCAGCCAACAGCTAGGACAGCCCTCTGGAAACACCATATATTTT. Translation: CASSQQLGQPSGNTIYF.

The chain carries TRBV3-1 (or the pseudogene TRBV3-2) and TRBJ2-7; D unclear. The CDR3 is 11 residues long. Trimming pared 4 bases from V and 3 bases from J, leaving 4 bases between. From germline, CDR1 is LGHDT and CDR2 YNNKEL (reference sequence). CDR3 coding DNA: TGTGCCAGCAGCCTCCTCTACGAGCAGTACTTC. Amino acids: CASSLLYEQYF.

The chain links TRBV30 to TRBJ2-7; 9 nucleotides agree with TRBD1. Germline CDR1 GTSNPN, CDR2 SVGIG (reference sequence). Unmatched junction bases numbered 7, after V lost 2 bases and J lost 5 bases. This CDR3 contains 14 residues. The CDR3 here is CAWSLGTGSHEQYF. The CDR3 bases are TGTGCCTGGAGTTTGGGGACAGGGTCCCACGAGCAGTACTTC.

This clone was counted once. The chain combines TRBV6-6 with TRBJ1-2, with 7 bases matching TRBD1. This CDR3 contains 14 residues. J lost 4 bases, V lost 10 bases, and 12 bases had no gene match. From germline, CDR1 is MNHNY and CDR2 SVGAGI (reference sequence). Here the CDR3 DNA reads TGTGCCACCTTGACAGGGTCGAAAATCTATGGCTACACCTTC. This codes for CATLTGSKIYGYTF.

CDR3 sequence reads: CSVEWAESHTEAFF. The CDR3 bases are TGCAGCGTTGAATGGGCCGAGAGCCACACTGAAGCTTTCTTT. V gene TRBV29-1 combines with J gene TRBJ1-1; D is uncertain. The CDR3 has 14 residues. Trimming left V 2 bases short and J 3 bases short, with 13 bases between. The germline V gene has CDR1 SQVTM and CDR2 ANQGSEA.